This TCR beta chain was recorded in a study of blood T cell repertoires in COVID-19. There are 16 residues in the CDR3. Looked up from germline, CDR1 is SGHRS and CDR2 is YFSETQ. The V gene end was trimmed by 4 bases and the J gene end by 2 bases; junction bases not matched to a gene: 10. Source study methods: Estimated nucleated cell counts came from reference gene primer amplification. Libraries were prepared by immunoSEQ multiplex PCR; TCRdb keeps only in-frame clonotypes and omits some of them. V, J and clone size derive from that table, while D and trimming were established from the DNA sequence. The sample includes roughly 39,000 clones, 90% of them seen just once.

This receptor was taken from a human donor in a cohort sampled during active COVID-19. J is TRBJ2-5 and V is TRBV5-1, with 8 positions matching TRBD1. Sequenced: peripheral blood. The DNA for the CDR3 is TGCGCCAGCAGCCCCCTTACGACAGGGGCTCAAGAGACCCAGTACTTC. Translated, it gives CASSPLTTGAQETQYF.